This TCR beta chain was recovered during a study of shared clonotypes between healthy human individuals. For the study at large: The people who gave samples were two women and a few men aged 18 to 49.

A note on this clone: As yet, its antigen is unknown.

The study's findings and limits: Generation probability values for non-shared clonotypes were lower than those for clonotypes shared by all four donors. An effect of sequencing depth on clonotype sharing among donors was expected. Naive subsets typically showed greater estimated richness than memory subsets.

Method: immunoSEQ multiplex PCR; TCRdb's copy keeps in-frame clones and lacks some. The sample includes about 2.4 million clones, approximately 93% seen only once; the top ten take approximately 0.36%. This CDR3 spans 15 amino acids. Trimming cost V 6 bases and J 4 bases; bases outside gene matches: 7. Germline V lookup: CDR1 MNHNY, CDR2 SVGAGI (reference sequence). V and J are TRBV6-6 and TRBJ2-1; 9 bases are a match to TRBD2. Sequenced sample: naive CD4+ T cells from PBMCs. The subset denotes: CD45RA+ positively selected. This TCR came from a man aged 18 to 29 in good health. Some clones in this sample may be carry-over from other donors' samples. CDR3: CASRTLAGYYNEQFF. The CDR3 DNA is TGTGCCAGCAGAACTCTAGCGGGATATTACAATGAGCAGTTCTTC.